This TCR beta chain was recorded in a study of T cell responses to AZD1222 COVID-19 vaccine. The data were produced by immunoSEQ multiplex PCR, yet TCRdb's version contains in-frame clones alone and is incomplete. The sample includes approximately 220,000 clones, roughly 91% of them seen just once. Study results and limitations: At baseline, just a handful of AZD1222 recipients tested seropositive. The study found Spike-specific TCR breadth and depth rose after two AZD1222 doses. The donor group comprised mostly white British people and more females; the analysis possibly underestimated clonal diversity.

For this clone: Its target is not known.

The material was peripheral blood, obtained on day 0 of MenACWY control vaccination. This clonotype was obtained from an adult in good health.

The CDR3 DNA is TGTGCCAGTAGTATGAACAGGGCCCCATACACTGAAGCTTTCTTT. Translation gives CASSMNRAPYTEAFF. The chain couples TRBV19 to TRBJ1-1; TRBD1 is a possible D gene (6 bases). Germline-derived CDR1 and CDR2 are LNHDA and SQIVND (reference sequence). CDR3 length equals 15 residues. The germline V and J ends were trimmed by 3 bases and 3 bases, with 14 bases remaining between them.